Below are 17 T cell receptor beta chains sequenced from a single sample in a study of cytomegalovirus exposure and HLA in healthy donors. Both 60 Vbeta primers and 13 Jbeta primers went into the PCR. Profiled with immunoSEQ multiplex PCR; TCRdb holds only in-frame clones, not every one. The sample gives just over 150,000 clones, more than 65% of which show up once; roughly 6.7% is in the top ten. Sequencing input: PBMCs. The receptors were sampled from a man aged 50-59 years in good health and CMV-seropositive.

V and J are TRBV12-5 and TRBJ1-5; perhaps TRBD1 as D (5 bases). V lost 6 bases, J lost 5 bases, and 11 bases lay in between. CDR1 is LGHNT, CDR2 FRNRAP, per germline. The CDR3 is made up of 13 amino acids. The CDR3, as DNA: TGTGCTAGTGGACCGGACACTTATCAGCCCCAGCATTTT. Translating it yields CASGPDTYQPQHF.

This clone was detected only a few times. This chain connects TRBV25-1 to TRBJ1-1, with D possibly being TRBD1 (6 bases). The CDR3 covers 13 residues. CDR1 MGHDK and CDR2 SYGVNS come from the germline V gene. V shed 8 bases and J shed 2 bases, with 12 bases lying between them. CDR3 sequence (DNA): TGTGCCAGCTCATACAGGGAAAACACTGAAGCTTTCTTT. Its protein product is CASSYRENTEAFF.

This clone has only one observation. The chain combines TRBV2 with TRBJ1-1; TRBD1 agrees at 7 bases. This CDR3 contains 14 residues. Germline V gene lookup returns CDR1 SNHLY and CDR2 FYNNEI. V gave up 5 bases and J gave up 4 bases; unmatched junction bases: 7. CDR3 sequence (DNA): TGTGCCAGCAGTCGGGACAGAGGAGGCACTGAAGCTTTCTTT. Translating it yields CASSRDRGGTEAFF.

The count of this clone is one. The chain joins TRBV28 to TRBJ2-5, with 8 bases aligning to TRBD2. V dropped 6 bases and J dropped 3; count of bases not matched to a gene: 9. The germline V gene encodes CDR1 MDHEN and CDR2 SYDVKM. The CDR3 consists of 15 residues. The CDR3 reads CASSPGLENEETQYF. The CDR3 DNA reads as TGTGCCAGCAGCCCGGGACTAGAGAATGAAGAGACCCAGTACTTC.

CDR3 sequence: CSVVVGQRYTIYF. DNA of the CDR3: TGCAGCGTTGTGGTTGGGCAACGGTACACCATATATTTT. V is TRBV29-1 and J is TRBJ1-3; the D is unclear. Germline V gene sequence: CDR1 SQVTM, CDR2 ANQGSEA. The CDR3 runs to 13 residues. V lost 4 bases and J 8 bases, leaving 15 bases between the germline ends.

CDR3 sequence (DNA): TGTGCCAGCAGTGAAGCCCTGACAGGGAAGGGCAAAAACATTCAGTACTTC. Translation: CASSEALTGKGKNIQYF. This rearrangement joins TRBV2 to TRBJ2-4; 7 nucleotides match TRBD1. The J segment lost 3 bases and the V segment lost 0 bases, leaving 8 bases of the junction unmatched. Germline V gives CDR1 SNHLY, CDR2 FYNNEI. This CDR3 is built from 17 residues. The complete variable domain, with remaining parts taken from reference TRBV2 and TRBJ2-4, reads EPEVTQTPSHQVTQMGQEVILRCVPISNHLYFYWYRQILGQKVEFLVSFYNNEISEKSEIFDDQFSVERPDGSNFTLKIRSTKLEDSAMYFCASSEALTGKGKNIQYFGAGTRLSVL.

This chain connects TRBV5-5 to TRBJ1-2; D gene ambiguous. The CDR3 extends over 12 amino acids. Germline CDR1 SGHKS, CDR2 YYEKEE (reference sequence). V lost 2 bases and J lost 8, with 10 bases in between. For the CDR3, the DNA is TGTGCCAGCAGCTTCGGAGATCGCGGCTACACCTTC. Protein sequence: CASSFGDRGYTF.

CDR3 loop: CSVLPTGGSTGELFF. CDR3 coding DNA: TGCAGCGTCCTACCCACAGGGGGGTCGACCGGGGAGCTGTTTTTT. This sequence joins TRBV29-1 and TRBJ2-2; TRBD1 matches 8 bases. CDR3 length: 15 amino acids. Germline V gives CDR1 SQVTM, CDR2 ANQGSEA. Unmatched junction bases numbered 11, after V lost 6 bases and J lost 5 bases.

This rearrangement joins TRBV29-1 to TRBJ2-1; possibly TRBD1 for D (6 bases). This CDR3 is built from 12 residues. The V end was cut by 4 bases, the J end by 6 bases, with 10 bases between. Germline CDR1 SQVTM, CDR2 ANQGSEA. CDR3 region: CSVVQGTNEQFF. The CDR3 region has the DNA TGCAGCGTTGTACAGGGTACCAATGAGCAGTTCTTC.

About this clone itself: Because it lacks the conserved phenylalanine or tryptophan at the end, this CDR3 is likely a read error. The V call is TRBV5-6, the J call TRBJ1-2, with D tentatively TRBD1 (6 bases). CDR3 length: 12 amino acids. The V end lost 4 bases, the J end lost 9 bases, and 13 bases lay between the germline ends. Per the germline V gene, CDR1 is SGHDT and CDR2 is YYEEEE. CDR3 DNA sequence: TGTGCCAGCAGCACCAGACAGGCACGCTACACCCTC. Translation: CASSTRQARYTL.

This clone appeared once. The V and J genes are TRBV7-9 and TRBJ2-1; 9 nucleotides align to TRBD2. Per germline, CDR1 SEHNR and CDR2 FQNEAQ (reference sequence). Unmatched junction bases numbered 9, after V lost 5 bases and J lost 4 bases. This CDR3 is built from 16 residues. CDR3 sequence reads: CASSLGGTSRYNEQFF. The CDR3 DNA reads TGTGCCAGCAGCCTTGGAGGGACTAGCAGATACAATGAGCAGTTCTTC.

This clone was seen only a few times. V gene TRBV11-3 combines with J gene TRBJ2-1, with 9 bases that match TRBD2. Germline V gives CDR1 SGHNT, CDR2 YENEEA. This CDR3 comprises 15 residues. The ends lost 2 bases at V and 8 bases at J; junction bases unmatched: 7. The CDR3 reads CASSLRAGGRDEQFF. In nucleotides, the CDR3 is TGTGCCAGCAGCTTAAGGGCGGGAGGGAGGGATGAGCAGTTCTTC.

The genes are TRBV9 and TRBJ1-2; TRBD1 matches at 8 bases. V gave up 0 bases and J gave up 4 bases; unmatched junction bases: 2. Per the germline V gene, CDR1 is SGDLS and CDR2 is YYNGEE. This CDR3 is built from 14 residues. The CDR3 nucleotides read TGTGCCAGCAGCGTAGACAGGGGGGGCTATGGCTACACCTTC. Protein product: CASSVDRGGYGYTF.

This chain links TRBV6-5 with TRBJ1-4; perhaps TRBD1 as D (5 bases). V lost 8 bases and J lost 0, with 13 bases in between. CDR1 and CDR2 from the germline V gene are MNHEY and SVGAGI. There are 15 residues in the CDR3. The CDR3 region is CASAAGDATNEKLFF. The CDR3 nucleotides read TGTGCCAGCGCCGCGGGGGATGCAACTAATGAAAAACTGTTTTTT.

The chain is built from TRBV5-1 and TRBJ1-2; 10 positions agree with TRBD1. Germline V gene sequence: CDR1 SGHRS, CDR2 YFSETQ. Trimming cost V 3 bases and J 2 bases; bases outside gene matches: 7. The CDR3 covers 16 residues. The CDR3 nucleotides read TGCGCCAGCAGCTCGACAGGGGGCAAGAGGAACTATGGCTACACCTTC. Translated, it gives CASSSTGGKRNYGYTF.

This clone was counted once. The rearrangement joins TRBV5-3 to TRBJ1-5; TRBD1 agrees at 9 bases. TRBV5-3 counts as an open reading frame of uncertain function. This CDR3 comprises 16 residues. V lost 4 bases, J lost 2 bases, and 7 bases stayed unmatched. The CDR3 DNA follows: TGTGCCAGAAGCCACGAGGACAGGGGATGCAATCAGCCCCAGCATTTT. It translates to CARSHEDRGCNQPQHF.

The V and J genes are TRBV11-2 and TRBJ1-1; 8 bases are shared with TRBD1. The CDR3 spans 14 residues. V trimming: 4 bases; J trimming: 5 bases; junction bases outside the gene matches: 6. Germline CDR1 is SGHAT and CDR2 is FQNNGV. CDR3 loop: CASSSQGAETEAFF. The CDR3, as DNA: TGTGCCAGCAGCTCTCAGGGGGCGGAAACTGAAGCTTTCTTT. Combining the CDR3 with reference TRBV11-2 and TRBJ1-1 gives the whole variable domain EAGVAQSPRYKIIEKRQSVAFWCNPISGHATLYWYQQILGQGPKLLIQFQNNGVVDDSQLPKDRFSAERLKGVDSTLKIQPAKLEDSAVYLCASSSQGAETEAFFGQGTRLTVV.